Listed here are 20 T cell receptor beta chains from one sample, sequenced in a study of beta chain features in type 1 diabetes. The whole isolated RNA underwent reverse transcription, so sequencing captured expressed TCRB transcripts. The method was immunoSEQ multiplex PCR; TCRdb's version includes in-frame clones alone and lacks a portion of them. The sample comprises fewer than 65,000 clones, around three fifths of which are singletons, and about 2% rests with the top ten. The sequenced sample was Tregs from blood. These TCRs come from a woman aged 18-29 years in good health.

V and J are TRBV6-4 and TRBJ2-1; a weak D match, TRBD2 (6 bases). The germline V gene has CDR1 MRHNA and CDR2 SNTAGT. The V gene lost 6 bases and the J gene lost 0 bases, with 18 bases spanning the gap. This CDR3 has 17 amino acids. CDR3 bases: TGTGCCAGCAGCCCCGAGTTTAGCGGAAGCTCCTACAATGAGCAGTTCTTC. Translating it yields CASSPEFSGSSYNEQFF.

J is TRBJ1-1 and V is TRBV10-3, with TRBD1 matching 12 bases. Per germline, CDR1 ENHRY and CDR2 SYGVKD. CDR3 size: 16 residues. The J segment lost 5 bases and the V segment lost 5 bases, leaving 9 bases of the junction unmatched. CDR3 DNA: TGTGCCATCAGTACCGGGACAGGGGGCGATCGGACTGAAGCTTTCTTT. It codes for CAISTGTGGDRTEAFF.

This clone was found a few times. The chain employs TRBV19 and TRBJ2-2; 12 bases match TRBD2. The CDR3 runs 20 residues. V was pared by 4 bases and J by 0 bases, with 12 bases of the junction left unmatched. The V gene's germline CDR1 is LNHDA and CDR2 SQIVND (reference sequence). CDR3 sequence reads: CASSTYSGLAGNANTGELFF. CDR3 nucleotide sequence: TGTGCCAGTAGTACCTACTCAGGACTAGCGGGGAACGCGAACACCGGGGAGCTGTTTTTT. Supplemented by reference TRBV19 and TRBJ2-2, the full variable domain reads DGGITQSPKYLFRKEGQNVTLSCEQNLNHDAMYWYRQDPGQGLRLIYYSQIVNDFQKGDIAEGYSVSREKKESFPLTVTSAQKNPTAFYLCASSTYSGLAGNANTGELFFGEGSRLTVL.

This clone was recorded only once. The chain links TRBV6-5 to TRBJ1-2; 9 bases line up with TRBD1. Germline V gene sequence: CDR1 MNHEY, CDR2 SVGAGI. The V and J ends lost 4 bases and 4 bases, in that order; junction bases with no gene match: 7. The CDR3 is 15 residues long. The CDR3 loop reads CASSSPGQGTYGYTF. The CDR3 coding sequence is TGTGCCAGCAGTTCTCCGGGACAGGGCACCTATGGCTACACCTTC.

The chain couples TRBV18 to TRBJ1-2, with 9 bases identical to TRBD1. This CDR3 has 17 residues. The germline V gene has CDR1 KGHSH and CDR2 LQKENI. V was clipped by 4 bases and J by 7 bases; unmatched bases: 16. The CDR3 nucleotides are TGTGCCAGCTCACGGGATACACCGGGACAGGGAGCATCTGGCTACACCTTC. It specifies CASSRDTPGQGASGYTF. The variable domain in full, completed from reference TRBV18 and TRBJ1-2, reads NAGVMQNPRHLVRRRGQEARLRCSPMKGHSHVYWYRQLPEEGLKFMVYLQKENIIDESGMPKERFSAEFPKEGPSILRIQQVVRGDSAAYFCASSRDTPGQGASGYTFGSGTRLTVV.

V gene TRBV18 combines with J gene TRBJ1-2, with D possibly matching TRBD1 (5 bases). The V end lost 5 bases, the J end lost 4 bases, and 11 bases lay between the germline ends. Germline assignment: CDR1 KGHSH and CDR2 LQKENI. This CDR3 region has 13 residues. Here the CDR3 reads CASSSDNLYGYTF. The CDR3 DNA reads as TGTGCCAGCTCATCGGACAACCTCTATGGCTACACCTTC.

The genes are TRBV11-2 and TRBJ2-1; TRBD2 matches 9 bases. Germline V gives CDR1 SGHAT, CDR2 FQNNGV. With 1 base clipped from V and 0 bases from J, the junction kept 4 bases outside the gene matches. This CDR3 spans 17 amino acids. CDR3 residues: CASSLGLAGFSYNEQFF. Written as DNA, the CDR3 is TGTGCCAGCAGCTTAGGGCTAGCGGGGTTCTCCTACAATGAGCAGTTCTTC.

This clone was found once. This chain joins TRBV4-3 and TRBJ1-2; D remains ambiguous. The CDR3 is 13 residues long. Germline V gene lookup returns CDR1 LGHNA and CDR2 YSLEER. V was cut by 0 bases and J by 7 bases, with 9 bases left in between. The CDR3 DNA is TGCGCCAGCAGCCAAGAAAGAGTTTCTGGCTACACCTTC. Its translation is CASSQERVSGYTF.

A single count supports this clone. This rearrangement joins TRBV2 to TRBJ2-5; 7 bases are shared with TRBD2. The CDR3 contains 16 residues. Germline values: CDR1 SNHLY, CDR2 FYNNEI. V lost 4 bases to trimming and J lost 5 bases; unmatched junction nucleotides: 13. This CDR3 is CASSGGGLVLGETQYF. As DNA, the CDR3 is TGTGCCAGCAGTGGGGGCGGACTAGTGCTCGGGGAGACCCAGTACTTC.

The J gene is TRBJ1-6, the V gene TRBV23-1; 8 nucleotides match TRBD1. TRBV23-1 is labeled an ORF, and its function is uncertain. The CDR3 length is 20 residues. The junction had 17 bases not matched to a gene; V was cut back by 0 bases and J by 7 bases. The CDR3 sequence is CASSQSRAQGAQEGNSPLHF. DNA for the CDR3: TGCGCCAGCAGTCAATCTAGGGCTCAGGGGGCTCAAGAAGGGAATTCACCCCTCCACTTT.

This sequence joins TRBV6-5 and TRBJ1-2; tentatively, D is TRBD1 (6 bases). Germline V gene sequence: CDR1 MNHEY, CDR2 SVGAGI. V was pared by 2 bases and J by 4 bases, with 11 bases between. The CDR3 has 14 amino acids. For the CDR3, the DNA is TGTGCCAGCAGTTACAGGGGGGGATTCTATGGCTACACCTTC. Translation: CASSYRGGFYGYTF.

The chain recombines TRBV7-6 with TRBJ2-7; TRBD1 is a possible D gene (6 bases). Deletions cut 1 base from V and 4 bases from J, with 8 bases between. Germline CDR1 is SGHVS and CDR2 is FNYEAQ. The length of the CDR3 is 13 residues. CDR3 protein: CASSLGGTYEQYF. The CDR3 DNA reads TGTGCCAGCAGCTTAGGAGGGACATACGAGCAGTACTTC. The whole variable domain, remainder taken from reference TRBV7-6 and TRBJ2-7, is GAGVSQSPRYKVTKRGQDVALRCDPISGHVSLYWYRQALGQGPEFLTYFNYEAQQDKSGLPNDRFSAERPEGSISTLTIQRTEQRDSAMYRCASSLGGTYEQYFGPGTRLTVT.

In its sample, this clone was seen a few times. The chain uses TRBV14 and TRBJ2-3; 7 nucleotides line up with TRBD1. Germline CDR1 and CDR2: SGHDN and FVKESK. The CDR3 extends over 15 amino acids. Losses at the gene ends were 2 bases for V and 1 base for J; bases not matched to a gene: 3. The CDR3, as DNA: TGTGCCAGCAGCCAAAGGACAGGCGGCACAGATACGCAGTATTTT. It yields the protein CASSQRTGGTDTQYF. Supplemented by reference TRBV14 and TRBJ2-3, the full variable domain reads EAGVTQFPSHSVIEKGQTVTLRCDPISGHDNLYWYRRVMGKEIKFLLHFVKESKQDESGMPNNRFLAERTGGTYSTLKVQPAELEDSGVYFCASSQRTGGTDTQYFGPGTRLTVL.

This rearrangement joins TRBV13 to TRBJ1-2; D unclear. Germline loops: CDR1 PRHDT, CDR2 FYEKMQ (reference sequence). V was pared by 5 bases and J by 2 bases, with 6 bases between. This CDR3 spans 12 amino acids. CDR3 sequence (DNA): TGTGCCAGCAGCCAAGAGAACTATGGCTACACCTTC. Encoded protein: CASSQENYGYTF.

CDR3 residues: CASSLPPTGTNYGYTF. The CDR3 DNA is TGTGCCAGTAGTCTTCCTCCGACAGGTACGAACTATGGCTACACCTTC. This sequence joins TRBV19 and TRBJ1-2, with D possibly TRBD1 on 6 matching bases. V was cut by 5 bases and J by 2 bases, with 18 bases left in between. There are 16 residues in the CDR3. The germline CDR1 and CDR2 sequences are LNHDA and SQIVND (reference sequence).

This clone was counted a single time. CDR3 in DNA: TGTGCCAGCAGCTTAACTACCCGGGATGAAGCTTTCTTT. This gives the protein CASSLTTRDEAFF. The chain is built from TRBV7-3 and TRBJ1-1; unclear D gene. Germline CDR1 SGHTA, CDR2 FQGTGA. V lost 0 bases and J 7 bases, leaving 9 bases between the germline ends. The CDR3 is 13 residues long.

This chain links TRBV6-5 with TRBJ2-6; D is unresolved. From germline, CDR1 is MNHEY and CDR2 SVGAGI. Trimming took off 2 bases at V and 2 bases at J, with 7 bases between the two ends. The CDR3 length is 15 residues. This CDR3 is CASSYASAGANVLTF. Here the CDR3 DNA reads TGTGCCAGCAGTTACGCTTCGGCTGGGGCCAACGTCCTGACTTTC.

The chain has TRBV30 and TRBJ1-6; D remains unclear. This CDR3 has 14 amino acids. The germline V and J ends were trimmed by 0 bases and 10 bases, with 13 bases remaining between them. Germline CDR1 and CDR2: GTSNPN and SVGIG (reference sequence). CDR3 coding DNA: TGTGCCTGGAGTGTACCACAGTATTACTCACCCCTCCACTTT. Translated: CAWSVPQYYSPLHF. Full variable domain (rest looked up from reference TRBV30 and TRBJ1-6): SQTIHQWPATLVQPVGSPLSLECTVEGTSNPNLYWYRQAAGRGLQLLFYSVGIGQISSEVPQNLSASRPQDRQFILSSKKLLLSDSGFYLCAWSVPQYYSPLHFGNGTRLTVT.

The chain is built from TRBV19 and TRBJ2-1; 9 positions agree with TRBD2. The CDR3 consists of 19 residues. Germline CDR1 reads LNHDA; CDR2 reads SQIVND (reference sequence). The junction had 12 bases not matched to a gene; V was cut back by 1 base and J by 2 bases. The CDR3 spells CASSIAPTSGWGPYNEQFF. In nucleotides, the CDR3 is TGTGCCAGTAGTATAGCCCCAACTAGCGGGTGGGGGCCCTACAATGAGCAGTTCTTC.

J is TRBJ1-2 and V is TRBV30, with 8 bases that match TRBD1. The trim removed 2 bases at V and 4 bases at J, leaving 18 bases unmatched. Germline lookup yields CDR1 GTSNPN and CDR2 SVGIG (reference sequence). The CDR3 length is 18 residues. The DNA for the CDR3 is TGTGCCTGGAGTACTCGGACAGGGTGGGACAGGAACCTCTATGGCTACACCTTC. Residues: CAWSTRTGWDRNLYGYTF.